The 12 T cell receptor beta chains listed next were all sequenced from one sample in a study of glioma-infiltrating T cells. TCR alpha and beta CDR3 regions were amplified from RNA using iRepertoire nested multiplex PCR. TCRdb processed the multiplex PCR reads anew with MiXCR; each CDR3 protein has one entry. Among about 140,000 distinct CDR3 sequences listed, 39% were seen once. Sequencing input: glioma tissue, nonneoplastic brain tissue, or PBMCs (not recorded which). All receptors derive from a human donor with low-grade glioma or glioblastoma, undergoing nonglioma brain surgery, or in good health (not recorded which).

The rearrangement uses TRBV28 and TRBJ2-3; the D gene is possibly TRBD2 (5 bases). The CDR3 length is 13 residues. The germline V gene has CDR1 MDHEN and CDR2 SYDVKM. V was trimmed by 8 bases and J by 0 bases, leaving 9 bases between them. Here the CDR3 reads CASRDHSTDTQYF. The CDR3 nucleotides read TGTGCCAGCCGGGATCATAGCACAGATACGCAGTATTTT.

This rearrangement joins TRBV2 to TRBJ1-4, with 8 bases identical to TRBD1. CDR3 length equals 15 residues. J was trimmed by 8 bases and V by 6 bases; bases with no gene match: 11. Germline V CDR1 and CDR2: SNHLY, FYNNEI. CDR3 loop: CASRTKTGEAEKLFF. CDR3 coding DNA: TGTGCCAGCAGGACAAAGACAGGGGAAGCAGAAAAACTGTTTTTT.

This CDR3 is CASSFDTAYEQYF. The CDR3 DNA follows: TGTGCCAGCTCATTCGACACCGCCTACGAGCAGTACTTC. This rearrangement joins TRBV18 to TRBJ2-1; D gene unclear. The tail of the sequence fits TRBJ2-7 better, so the J call may be wrong. The CDR3 covers 13 residues. Germline loops: CDR1 KGHSH, CDR2 LQKENI.

This clonotype was recorded at least ten times. One end of the junction varies from germline; a read error may be responsible. The rearrangement joins TRBV6-1 to TRBJ2-1; D tentatively reads TRBD1 or TRBD2 (6 bases each). This CDR3 is 13 amino acids long. Germline V gene data show CDR1 as MNHNS and CDR2 as SASEGT. This CDR3 reads CASSAIRTASVSF. The CDR3 DNA reads as TGTGCCAGCAGTGCCATCAGGACAGCTAGCGTGTCCTTC.

This clonotype was counted only a few times. The genes are TRBV20-1 and TRBJ1-5; possibly TRBD1 for D (5 bases). Germline CDR1 DFQATT, CDR2 SNEGSKA (reference sequence). This CDR3 has 15 amino acids. The V end lost 6 bases, the J end lost 5 bases, and 20 bases lay between the germline ends. CDR3 protein: CSAHHPDSSDQPQHF. CDR3 DNA sequence: TGCAGTGCCCACCACCCAGACAGCTCAGATCAGCCCCAGCATTTT.

The table lists this clonotype with a few counts. The DNA for the CDR3 is TGCGCCAGCAGAAAAGAGGGGACCAGCTCTGATTCACCCCTCCACTTT. This encodes CASRKEGTSSDSPLHF. V is TRBV10-2 and J is TRBJ1-6; TRBD1 might be the D (5 bases). The CDR3 length is 16 residues. V dropped 6 bases and J dropped 8 bases, with 20 bases sitting between them. In germline, CDR1 is WSHSY, CDR2 SAAADI.

The rearrangement joins TRBV19 to TRBJ2-5, with 8 positions matching TRBD1. The J call may not be correct, given that the DNA end is closer to TRBJ2-7. The CDR3 has 15 amino acids. Germline V CDR1 and CDR2: LNHDA, SQIVND (reference sequence). Here the CDR3 reads CASSTGDRQTYEQYF. CDR3 DNA sequence: TGTGCCAGTAGTACGGGGGACAGGCAGACCTACGAGCAGTACTTC.

The chain combines TRBV11-2 with TRBJ2-2; weak D call: TRBD1 (5 bases). This CDR3 contains 16 residues. V dropped 0 bases and J dropped 6 bases, with 14 bases sitting between them. Germline values: CDR1 SGHAT, CDR2 FQNNGV. The CDR3 DNA reads as TGTGCCAGCAGCTTAGATCTCGGACACCCCTCCGGGGAGCTGTTTTTT. Its translation is CASSLDLGHPSGELFF. Based on the CDR3 plus reference TRBV11-2 and TRBJ2-2, the full variable domain is EAGVAQSPRYKIIEKRQSVAFWCNPISGHATLYWYQQILGQGPKLLIQFQNNGVVDDSQLPKDRFSAERLKGVDSTLKIQPAKLEDSAVYLCASSLDLGHPSGELFFGEGSRLTVL.

The V gene is TRBV7-8, the J gene TRBJ1-2, with D hard to call. The V end was cut by 1 base, the J end by 4 bases, with 25 bases between. Germline V gene data show CDR1 as SGHVS and CDR2 as FQNEAQ. This CDR3 is built from 19 residues. CDR3 sequence: CASSLGGRTSSSSFYGYTF. Written as DNA, the CDR3 is TGTGCCAGCAGCTTAGGAGGGAGGACTTCCTCTAGTTCTTTCTATGGCTACACCTTC.

This clonotype was detected only a few times. The chain is built from TRBV2 and TRBJ1-2; TRBD1 agrees at 10 bases. Losses at the gene ends were 1 base for V and 6 bases for J; bases not matched to a gene: 2. Germline values: CDR1 SNHLY, CDR2 FYNNEI. The CDR3 is 14 residues long. CDR3 amino acids: CASSEGTGGDGYTF. The DNA of the CDR3 is TGTGCCAGCAGTGAAGGGACAGGGGGGGATGGCTACACCTTC.

The rearrangement links TRBV29-1 to TRBJ2-5; weak D call: TRBD1 (5 bases). The V end was cut by 8 bases, the J end by 4 bases, with 8 bases between. Germline CDR1 and CDR2: SQVTM and ANQGSEA. The CDR3 totals 10 residues. In nucleotides, the CDR3 is TGCAGCTCCAGGGCAGAGACCCAGTACTTC. Protein product: CSSRAETQYF. The whole variable domain, remainder taken from reference TRBV29-1 and TRBJ2-5, is SAVISQKPSRDICQRGTSLTIQCQVDSQVTMMFWYRQQPGQSLTLIATANQGSEATYESGFVIDKFPISRPNLTFSTLTVSNMSPEDSSIYLCSSRAETQYFGPGTRLLVL.

This clonotype was seen once. The chain uses TRBV7-2 and TRBJ1-5; D perhaps matches TRBD1 (6 bases). Germline V gene data show CDR1 as SGHTA and CDR2 as FQGNSA. The CDR3 is 15 residues long. Trimming removed 0 bases at V and 8 bases at J, with 14 bases between. In DNA, the CDR3 is TGTGCCAGCAGCTTAGCGCTCAGGGGAGTGAAGCCCCAGCATTTT. Translated: CASSLALRGVKPQHF.